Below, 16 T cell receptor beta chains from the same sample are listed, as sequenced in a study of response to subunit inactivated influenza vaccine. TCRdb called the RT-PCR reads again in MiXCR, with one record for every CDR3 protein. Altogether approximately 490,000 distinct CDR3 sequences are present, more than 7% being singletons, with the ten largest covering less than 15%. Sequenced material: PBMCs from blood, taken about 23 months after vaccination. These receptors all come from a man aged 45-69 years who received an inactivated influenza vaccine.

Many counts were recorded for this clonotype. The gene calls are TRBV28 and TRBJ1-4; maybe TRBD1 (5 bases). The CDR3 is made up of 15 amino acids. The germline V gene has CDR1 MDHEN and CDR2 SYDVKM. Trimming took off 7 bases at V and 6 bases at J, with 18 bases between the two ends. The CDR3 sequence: CASTPGWGGHEKLFF. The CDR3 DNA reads TGTGCCAGCACCCCCGGTTGGGGGGGACATGAAAAACTGTTTTTT.

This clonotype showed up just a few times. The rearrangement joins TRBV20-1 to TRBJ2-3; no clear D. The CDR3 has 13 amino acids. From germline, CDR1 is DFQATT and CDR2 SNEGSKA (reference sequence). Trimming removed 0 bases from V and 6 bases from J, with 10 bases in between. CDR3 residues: CSARDPLRDTQYF. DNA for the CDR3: TGCAGTGCTAGAGATCCCCTCCGGGATACGCAGTATTTT.

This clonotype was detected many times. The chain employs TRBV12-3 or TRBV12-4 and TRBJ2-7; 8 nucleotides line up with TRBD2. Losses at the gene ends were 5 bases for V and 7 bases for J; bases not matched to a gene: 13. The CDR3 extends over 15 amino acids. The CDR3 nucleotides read TGTGCCAGCAGTCCAATCGGGGGGGGACCTGGGGAGCAGTACTTC. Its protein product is CASSPIGGGPGEQYF.

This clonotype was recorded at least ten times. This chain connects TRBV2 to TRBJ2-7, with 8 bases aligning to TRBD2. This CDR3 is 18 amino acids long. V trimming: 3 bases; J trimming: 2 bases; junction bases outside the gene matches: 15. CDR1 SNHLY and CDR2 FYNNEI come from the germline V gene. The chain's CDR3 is CASSDWGRMGLDAYEQYF. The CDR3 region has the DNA TGTGCCAGCAGTGATTGGGGAAGGATGGGACTAGACGCCTACGAGCAGTACTTC.

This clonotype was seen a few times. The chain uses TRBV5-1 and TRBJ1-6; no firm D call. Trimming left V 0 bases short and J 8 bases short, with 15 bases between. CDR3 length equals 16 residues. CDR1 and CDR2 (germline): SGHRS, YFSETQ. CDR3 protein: CASSLVPGGMDSPLHF. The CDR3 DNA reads TGCGCCAGCAGCTTGGTTCCAGGCGGGATGGATTCACCCCTCCACTTT.

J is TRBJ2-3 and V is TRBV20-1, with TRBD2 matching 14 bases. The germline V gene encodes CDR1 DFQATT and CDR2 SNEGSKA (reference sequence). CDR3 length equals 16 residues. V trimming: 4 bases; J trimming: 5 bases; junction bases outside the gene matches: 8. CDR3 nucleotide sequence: TGCAGTGCTACCACCGGGACTAGCGGGGGTCTAGATACGCAGTATTTT. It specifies CSATTGTSGGLDTQYF.

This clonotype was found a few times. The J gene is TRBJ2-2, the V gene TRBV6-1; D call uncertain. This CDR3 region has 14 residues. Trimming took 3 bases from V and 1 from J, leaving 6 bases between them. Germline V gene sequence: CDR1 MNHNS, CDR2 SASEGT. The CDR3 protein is CASSEEWNTGELFF. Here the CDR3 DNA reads TGTGCCAGCAGTGAGGAATGGAACACCGGGGAGCTGTTTTTT.

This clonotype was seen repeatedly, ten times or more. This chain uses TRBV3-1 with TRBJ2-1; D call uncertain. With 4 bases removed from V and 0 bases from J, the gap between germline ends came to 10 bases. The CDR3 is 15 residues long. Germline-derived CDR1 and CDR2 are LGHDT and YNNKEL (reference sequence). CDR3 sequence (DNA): TGTGCCAGCAGCCCAGGTCTGGGCTCCTACAATGAGCAGTTCTTC. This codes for CASSPGLGSYNEQFF.

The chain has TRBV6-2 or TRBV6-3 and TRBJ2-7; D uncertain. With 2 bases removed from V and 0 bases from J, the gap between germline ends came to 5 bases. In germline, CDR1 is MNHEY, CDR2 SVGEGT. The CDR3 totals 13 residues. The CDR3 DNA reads TGTGCCAGCAGTTACCACCACTCCTACGAGCAGTACTTC. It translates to CASSYHHSYEQYF.

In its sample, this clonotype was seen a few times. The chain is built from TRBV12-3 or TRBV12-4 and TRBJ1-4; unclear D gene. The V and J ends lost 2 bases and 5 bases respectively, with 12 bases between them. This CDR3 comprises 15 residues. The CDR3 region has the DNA TGTGCCAGCAGTTTAAGGTCGCAGTCCAATGAAAAACTGTTTTTT. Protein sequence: CASSLRSQSNEKLFF.

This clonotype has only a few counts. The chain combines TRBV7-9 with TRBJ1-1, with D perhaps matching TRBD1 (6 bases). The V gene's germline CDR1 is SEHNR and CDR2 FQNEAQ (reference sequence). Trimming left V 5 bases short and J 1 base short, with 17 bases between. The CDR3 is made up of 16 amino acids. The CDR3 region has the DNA TGTGCCAGCAGCATCAGGGGTCCCAGGAGGAACACTGAAGCTTTCTTT. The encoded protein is CASSIRGPRRNTEAFF. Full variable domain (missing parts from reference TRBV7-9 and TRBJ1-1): DTGVSQNPRHKITKRGQNVTFRCDPISEHNRLYWYRQTLGQGPEFLTYFQNEAQLEKSRLLSDRFSAERPKGSFSTLEIQRTEQGDSAMYLCASSIRGPRRNTEAFFGQGTRLTVV.

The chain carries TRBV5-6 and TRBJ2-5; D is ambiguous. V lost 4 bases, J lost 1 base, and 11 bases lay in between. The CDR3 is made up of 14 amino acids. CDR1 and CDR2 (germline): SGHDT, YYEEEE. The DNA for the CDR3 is TGTGCCAGCAGCGACTCGTTGGGCCAAGAGACCCAGTACTTC. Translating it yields CASSDSLGQETQYF.

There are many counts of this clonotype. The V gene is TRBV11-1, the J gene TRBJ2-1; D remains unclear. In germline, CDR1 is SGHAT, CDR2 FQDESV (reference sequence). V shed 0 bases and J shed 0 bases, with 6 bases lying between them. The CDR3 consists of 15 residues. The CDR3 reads CASSLAWNSYNEQFF. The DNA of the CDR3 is TGTGCCAGCAGCTTAGCGTGGAACTCCTACAATGAGCAGTTCTTC.

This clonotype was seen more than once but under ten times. The CDR3 sequence: CASSYGTGNTDTQYF. CDR3 sequence (DNA): TGTGCCAGCAGCTACGGGACAGGGAACACAGATACGCAGTATTTT. V and J are TRBV7-9 and TRBJ2-3; TRBD1 matches at 9 bases. J lost 2 bases, V lost 4 bases, and 4 bases had no gene match. The CDR3 totals 15 residues. Germline V gene data show CDR1 as SEHNR and CDR2 as FQNEAQ (reference sequence).

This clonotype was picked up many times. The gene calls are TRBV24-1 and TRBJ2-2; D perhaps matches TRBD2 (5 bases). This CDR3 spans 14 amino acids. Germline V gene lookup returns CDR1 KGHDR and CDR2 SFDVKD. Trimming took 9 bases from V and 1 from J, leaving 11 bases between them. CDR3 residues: CATGYGKNTGELFF. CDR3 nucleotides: TGTGCCACCGGGTACGGGAAGAACACCGGGGAGCTGTTTTTT.

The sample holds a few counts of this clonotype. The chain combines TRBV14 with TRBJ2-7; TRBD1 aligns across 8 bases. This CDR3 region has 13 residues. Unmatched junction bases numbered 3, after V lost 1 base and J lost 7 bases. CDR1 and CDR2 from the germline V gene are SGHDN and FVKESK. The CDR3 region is CASSQGTGWEQYF. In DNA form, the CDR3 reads TGTGCCAGCAGCCAAGGGACAGGGTGGGAGCAGTACTTC. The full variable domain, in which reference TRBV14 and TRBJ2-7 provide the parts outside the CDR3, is EAGVTQFPSHSVIEKGQTVTLRCDPISGHDNLYWYRRVMGKEIKFLLHFVKESKQDESGMPNNRFLAERTGGTYSTLKVQPAELEDSGVYFCASSQGTGWEQYFGPGTRLTVT.